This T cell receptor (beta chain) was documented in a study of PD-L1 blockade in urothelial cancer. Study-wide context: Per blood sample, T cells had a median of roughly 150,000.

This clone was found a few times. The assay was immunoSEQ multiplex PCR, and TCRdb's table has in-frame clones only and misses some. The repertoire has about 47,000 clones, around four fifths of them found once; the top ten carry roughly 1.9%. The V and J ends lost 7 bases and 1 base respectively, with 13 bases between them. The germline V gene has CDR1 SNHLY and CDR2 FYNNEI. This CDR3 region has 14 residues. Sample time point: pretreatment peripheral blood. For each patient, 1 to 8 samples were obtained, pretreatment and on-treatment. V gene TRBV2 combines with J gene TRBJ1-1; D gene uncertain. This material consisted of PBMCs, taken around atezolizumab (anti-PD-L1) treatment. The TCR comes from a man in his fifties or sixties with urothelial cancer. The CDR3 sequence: CASTASAGNTEAFF. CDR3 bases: TGTGCCAGCACTGCGAGCGCGGGGAACACTGAAGCTTTCTTT.